The present TCR beta chain was sequenced within a study of monozygotic twins with inflammatory bowel disease. With the 5' RACE reads reprocessed, TCRdb shows one record per CDR3 protein and no DNA. The sample has about 440,000 distinct CDR3 sequences; the top ten hold around 2.4%. From germline, CDR1 is LNHDA and CDR2 SQIVND (reference sequence). The CDR3 has 16 amino acids. The receptor's source is a human donor with ulcerative colitis or Crohn's disease, or a healthy co-twin of an affected twin (not recorded which). The V and J genes are TRBV19 and TRBJ2-5; TCRdb's D call, TRBD1, is unchecked because there is no DNA. The specimen was blood. The CDR3 region is CASSMSGRVQGETQYF.